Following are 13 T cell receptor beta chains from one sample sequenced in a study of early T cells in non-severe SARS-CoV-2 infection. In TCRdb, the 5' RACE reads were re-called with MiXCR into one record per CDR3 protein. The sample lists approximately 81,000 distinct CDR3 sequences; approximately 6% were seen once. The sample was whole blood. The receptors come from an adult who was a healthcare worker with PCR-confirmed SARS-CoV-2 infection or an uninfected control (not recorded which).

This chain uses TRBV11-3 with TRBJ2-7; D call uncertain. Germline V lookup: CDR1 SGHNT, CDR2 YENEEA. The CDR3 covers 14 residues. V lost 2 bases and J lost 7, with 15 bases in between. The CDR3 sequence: CASSLSFGSREQYF. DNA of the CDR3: TGTGCCAGCAGCTTATCGTTTGGGTCGCGGGAGCAGTACTTC.

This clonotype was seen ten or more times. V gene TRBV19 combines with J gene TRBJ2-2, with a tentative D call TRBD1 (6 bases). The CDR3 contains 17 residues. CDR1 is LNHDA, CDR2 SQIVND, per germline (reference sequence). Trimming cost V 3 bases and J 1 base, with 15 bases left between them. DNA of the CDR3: TGTGCCAGTAGTATGGGCTCCTCGGGACAGAACACCGGGGAGCTGTTTTTT. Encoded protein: CASSMGSSGQNTGELFF.

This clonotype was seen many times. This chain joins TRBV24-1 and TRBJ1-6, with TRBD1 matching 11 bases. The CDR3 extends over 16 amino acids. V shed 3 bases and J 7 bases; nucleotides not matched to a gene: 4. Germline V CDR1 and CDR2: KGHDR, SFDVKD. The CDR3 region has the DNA TGTGCCACCAGTGATCGGGACAGGGGGAAGAATTCACCCCTCCACTTT. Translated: CATSDRDRGKNSPLHF.

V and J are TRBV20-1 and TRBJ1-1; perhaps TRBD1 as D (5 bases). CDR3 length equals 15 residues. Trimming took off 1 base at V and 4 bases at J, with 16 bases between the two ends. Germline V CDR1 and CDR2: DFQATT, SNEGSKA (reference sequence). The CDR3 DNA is TGCAGTGCTAGAGGGCCAGGGATGATGGGCACTGAAGCTTTCTTT. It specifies CSARGPGMMGTEAFF.

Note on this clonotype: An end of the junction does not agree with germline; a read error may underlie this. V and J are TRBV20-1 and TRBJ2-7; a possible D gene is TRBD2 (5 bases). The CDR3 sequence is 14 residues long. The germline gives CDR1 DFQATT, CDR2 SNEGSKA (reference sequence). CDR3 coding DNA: TGCAGTGCTAGTGGGGAGAGTATATCCTACGAGCAGCACTTC. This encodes CSASGESISYEQHF.

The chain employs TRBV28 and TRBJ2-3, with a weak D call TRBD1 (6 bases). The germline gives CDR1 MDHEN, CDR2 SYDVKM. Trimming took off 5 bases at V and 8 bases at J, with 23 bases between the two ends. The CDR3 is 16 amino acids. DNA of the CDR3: TGTGCCAGCAGTCCCTATGGACAGTGGAGGCAGTCTACGCAGTATTTT. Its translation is CASSPYGQWRQSTQYF. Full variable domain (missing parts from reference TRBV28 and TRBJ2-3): DVKVTQSSRYLVKRTGEKVFLECVQDMDHENMFWYRQDPGLGLRLIYFSYDVKMKEKGDIPEGYSVSREKKERFSLILESASTNQTSMYLCASSPYGQWRQSTQYFGPGTRLTVL.

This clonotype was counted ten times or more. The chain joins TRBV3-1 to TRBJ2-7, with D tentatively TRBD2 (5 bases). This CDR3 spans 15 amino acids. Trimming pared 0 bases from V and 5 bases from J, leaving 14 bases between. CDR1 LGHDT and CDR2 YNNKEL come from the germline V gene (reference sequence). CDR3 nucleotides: TGTGCCAGCAGCCAAGACTACTCGTACGGGGACGAGCAGTACTTC. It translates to CASSQDYSYGDEQYF.

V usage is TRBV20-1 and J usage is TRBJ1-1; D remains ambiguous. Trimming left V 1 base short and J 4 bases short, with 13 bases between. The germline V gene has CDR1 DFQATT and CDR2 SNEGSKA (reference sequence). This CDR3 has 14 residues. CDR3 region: CSARVPGSSTEAFF. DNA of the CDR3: TGCAGTGCTAGAGTCCCGGGGAGCTCCACTGAAGCTTTCTTT.

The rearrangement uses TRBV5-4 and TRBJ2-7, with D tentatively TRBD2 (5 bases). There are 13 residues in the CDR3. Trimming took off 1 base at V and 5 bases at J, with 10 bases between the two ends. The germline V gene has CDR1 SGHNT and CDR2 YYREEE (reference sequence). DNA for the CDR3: TGTGCCAGCAGCTTGATCGGGGTCCACGAGCAGTACTTC. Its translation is CASSLIGVHEQYF. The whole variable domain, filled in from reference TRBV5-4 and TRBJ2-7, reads ETGVTQSPTHLIKTRGQQVTLRCSSQSGHNTVSWYQQALGQGPQFIFQYYREEENGRGNFPPRFSGLQFPNYSSELNVNALELDDSALYLCASSLIGVHEQYFGPGTRLTVT.

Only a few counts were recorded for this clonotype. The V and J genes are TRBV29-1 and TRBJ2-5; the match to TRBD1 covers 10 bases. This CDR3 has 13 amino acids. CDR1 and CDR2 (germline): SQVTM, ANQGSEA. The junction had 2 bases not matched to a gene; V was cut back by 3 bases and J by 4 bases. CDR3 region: CSVETGGVETQYF. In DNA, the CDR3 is TGCAGCGTTGAGACAGGGGGCGTAGAGACCCAGTACTTC.

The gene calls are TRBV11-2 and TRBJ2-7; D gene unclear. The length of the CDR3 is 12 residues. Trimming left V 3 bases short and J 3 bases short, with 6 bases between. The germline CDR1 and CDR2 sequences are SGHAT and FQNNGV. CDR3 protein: CASSLSYYEQYF. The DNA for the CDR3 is TGTGCCAGCAGCTTGTCGTACTACGAGCAGTACTTC.

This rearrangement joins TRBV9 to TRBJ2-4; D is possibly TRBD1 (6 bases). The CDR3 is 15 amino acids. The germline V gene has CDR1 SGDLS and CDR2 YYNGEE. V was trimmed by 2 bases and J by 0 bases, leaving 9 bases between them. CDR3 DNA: TGTGCCAGCAGCGTGGACAGTATAGCCAAAAACATTCAGTACTTC. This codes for CASSVDSIAKNIQYF. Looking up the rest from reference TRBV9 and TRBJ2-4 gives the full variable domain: DSGVTQTPKHLITATGQRVTLRCSPRSGDLSVYWYQQSLDQGLQFLIQYYNGEERAKGNILERFSAQQFPDLHSELNLSSLELGDSALYFCASSVDSIAKNIQYFGAGTRLSVL.

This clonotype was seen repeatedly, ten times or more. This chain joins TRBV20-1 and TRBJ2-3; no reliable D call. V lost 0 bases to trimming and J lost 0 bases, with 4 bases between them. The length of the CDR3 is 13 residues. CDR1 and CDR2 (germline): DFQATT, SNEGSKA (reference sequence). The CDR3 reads CSAREASTDTQYF. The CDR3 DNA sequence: TGCAGTGCTAGAGAGGCTAGCACAGATACGCAGTATTTT.